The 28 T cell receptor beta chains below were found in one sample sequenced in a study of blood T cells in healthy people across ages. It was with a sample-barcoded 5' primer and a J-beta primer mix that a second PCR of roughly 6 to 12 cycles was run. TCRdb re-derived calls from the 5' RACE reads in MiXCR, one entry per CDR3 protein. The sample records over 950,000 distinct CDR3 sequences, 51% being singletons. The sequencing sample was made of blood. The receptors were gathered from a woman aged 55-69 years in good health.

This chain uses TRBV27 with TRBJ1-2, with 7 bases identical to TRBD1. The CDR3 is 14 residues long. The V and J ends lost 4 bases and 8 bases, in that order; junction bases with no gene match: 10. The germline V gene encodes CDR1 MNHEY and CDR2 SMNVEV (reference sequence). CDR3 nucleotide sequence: TGTGCCAGCAGTTCTTATCGGGACAGAGGGGGCTACACCTTC. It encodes CASSSYRDRGGYTF.

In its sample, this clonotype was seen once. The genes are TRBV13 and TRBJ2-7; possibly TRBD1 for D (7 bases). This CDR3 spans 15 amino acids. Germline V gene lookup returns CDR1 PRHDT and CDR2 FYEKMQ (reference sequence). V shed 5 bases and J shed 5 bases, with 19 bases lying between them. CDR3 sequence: CASSASGGLPHEQYF. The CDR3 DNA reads TGTGCCAGCAGCGCGTCAGGGGGGTTACCCCACGAGCAGTACTTC.

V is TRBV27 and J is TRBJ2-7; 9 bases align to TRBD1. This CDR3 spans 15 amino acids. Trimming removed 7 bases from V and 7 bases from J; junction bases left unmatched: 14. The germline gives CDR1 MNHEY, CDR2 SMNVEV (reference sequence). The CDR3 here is CASTYGTGNSNEQYF. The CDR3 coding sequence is TGTGCCAGCACCTACGGGACAGGGAATTCCAATGAGCAGTACTTC.

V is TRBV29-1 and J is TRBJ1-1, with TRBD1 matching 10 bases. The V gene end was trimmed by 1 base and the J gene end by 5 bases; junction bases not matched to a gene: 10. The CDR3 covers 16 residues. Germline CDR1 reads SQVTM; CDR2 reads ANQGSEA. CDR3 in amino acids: CSVEGAWDRGNTEAFF. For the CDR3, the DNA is TGCAGCGTTGAAGGCGCGTGGGACAGGGGAAATACTGAAGCTTTCTTT.

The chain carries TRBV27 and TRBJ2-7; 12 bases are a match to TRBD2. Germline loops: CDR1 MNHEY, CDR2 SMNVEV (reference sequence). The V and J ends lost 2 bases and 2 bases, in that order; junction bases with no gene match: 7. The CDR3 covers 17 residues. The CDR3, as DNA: TGTGCCAGCAGTTTACGGAACCTAGCGGGAGGGCCCTACGAGCAGTACTTC. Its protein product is CASSLRNLAGGPYEQYF.

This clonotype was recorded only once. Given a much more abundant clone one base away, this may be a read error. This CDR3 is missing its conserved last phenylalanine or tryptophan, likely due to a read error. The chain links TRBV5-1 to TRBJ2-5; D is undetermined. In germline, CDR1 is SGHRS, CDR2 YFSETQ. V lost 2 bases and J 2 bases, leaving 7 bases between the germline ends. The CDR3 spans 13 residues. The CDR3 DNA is TGCGCCAGCAGCTTCGCGATACAAGAGACCCAGTACATC. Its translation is CASSFAIQETQYI.

The CDR3 DNA follows: TGTGCCAGCAGAAATAGGGCTGAAGCTTTCTTT. It codes for CASRNRAEAFF. The genes are TRBV12-3 or TRBV12-4 and TRBJ1-1; D unresolved. Trimming pared 6 bases from V and 6 bases from J, leaving 8 bases between. CDR3 size: 11 residues.

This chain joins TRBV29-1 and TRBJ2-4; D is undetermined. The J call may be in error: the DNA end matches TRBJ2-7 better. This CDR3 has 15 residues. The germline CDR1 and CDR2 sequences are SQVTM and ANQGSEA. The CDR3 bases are TGCAGCGTTGCCATTGGTTCTGCGGTAGTAAGCGAGCAGTACTTC. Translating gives CSVAIGSAVVSEQYF.

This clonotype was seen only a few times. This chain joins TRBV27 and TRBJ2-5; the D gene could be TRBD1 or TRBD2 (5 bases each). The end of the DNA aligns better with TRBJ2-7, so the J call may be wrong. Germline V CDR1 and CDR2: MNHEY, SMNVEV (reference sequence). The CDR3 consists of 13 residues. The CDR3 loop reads CASRITGGREQYF. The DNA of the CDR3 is TGTGCCAGCAGGATAACTGGGGGTCGCGAGCAGTACTTC.

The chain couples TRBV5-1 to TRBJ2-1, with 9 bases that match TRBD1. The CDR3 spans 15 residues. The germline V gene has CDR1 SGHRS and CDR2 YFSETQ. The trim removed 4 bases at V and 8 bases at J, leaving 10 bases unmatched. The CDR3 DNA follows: TGCGCCAGCAGCCTGGGACAGGGCCTGAAGTATGAGCAGTTCTTC. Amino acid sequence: CASSLGQGLKYEQFF.

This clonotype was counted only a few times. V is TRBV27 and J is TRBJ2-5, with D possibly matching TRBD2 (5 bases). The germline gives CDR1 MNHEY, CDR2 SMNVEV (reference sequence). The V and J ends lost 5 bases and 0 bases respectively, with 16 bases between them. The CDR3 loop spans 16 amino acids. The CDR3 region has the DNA TGTGCCAGCAGTCCCCGACTCGGGAAGTACCAAGAGACCCAGTACTTC. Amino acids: CASSPRLGKYQETQYF.

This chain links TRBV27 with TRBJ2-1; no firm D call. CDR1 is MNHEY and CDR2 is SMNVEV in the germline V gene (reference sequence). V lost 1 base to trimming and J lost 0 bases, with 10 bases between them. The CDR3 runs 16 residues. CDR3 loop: CASSLFANSSYNEQFF. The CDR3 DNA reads TGTGCCAGCAGTTTATTTGCTAACAGCTCCTACAATGAGCAGTTCTTC.

The CDR3 here is CSVVSPIREQYF. Written as DNA, the CDR3 is TGCAGCGTTGTTTCCCCGATACGCGAGCAGTACTTC. This sequence joins TRBV29-1 and TRBJ2-7, with D unresolved. Germline V lookup: CDR1 SQVTM, CDR2 ANQGSEA. The CDR3 has 12 amino acids. V gave up 4 bases and J gave up 6 bases, with 13 bases separating them.

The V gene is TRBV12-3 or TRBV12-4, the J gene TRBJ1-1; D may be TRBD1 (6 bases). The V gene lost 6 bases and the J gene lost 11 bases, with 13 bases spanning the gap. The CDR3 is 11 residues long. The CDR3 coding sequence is TGTGCCAGCAGCTTACAGGGAGGGGCTTTCTTT. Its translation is CASSLQGGAFF.

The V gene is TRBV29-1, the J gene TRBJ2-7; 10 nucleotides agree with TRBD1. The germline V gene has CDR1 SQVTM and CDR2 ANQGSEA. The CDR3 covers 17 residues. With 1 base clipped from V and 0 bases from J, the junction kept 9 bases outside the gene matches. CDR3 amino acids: CSVEGVVGTGVSYEQYF. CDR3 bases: TGCAGCGTTGAAGGAGTCGTCGGGACAGGGGTCTCCTACGAGCAGTACTTC.

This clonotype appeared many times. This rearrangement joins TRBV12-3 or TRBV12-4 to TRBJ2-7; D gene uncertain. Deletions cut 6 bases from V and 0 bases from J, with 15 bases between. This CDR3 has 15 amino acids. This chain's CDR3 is CASSLRSTGSYEQYF. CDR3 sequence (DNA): TGTGCCAGCAGCCTACGGTCGACCGGCTCCTACGAGCAGTACTTC.

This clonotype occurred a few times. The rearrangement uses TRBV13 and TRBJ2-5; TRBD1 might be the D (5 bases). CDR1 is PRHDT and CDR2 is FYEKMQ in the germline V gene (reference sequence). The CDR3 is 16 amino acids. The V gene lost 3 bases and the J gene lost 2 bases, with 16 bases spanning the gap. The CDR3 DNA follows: TGTGCCAGCAGCTTTCCCTCGCAGGGAAGGCAAGAGACCCAGTACTTC. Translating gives CASSFPSQGRQETQYF.

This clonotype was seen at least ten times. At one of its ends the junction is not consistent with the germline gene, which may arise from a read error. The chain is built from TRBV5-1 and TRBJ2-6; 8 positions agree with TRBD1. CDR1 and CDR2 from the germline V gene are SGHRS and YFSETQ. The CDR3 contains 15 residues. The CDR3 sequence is CASSAQQQGGNVLTF. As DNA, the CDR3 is TGCGCCAGCAGCGCCCAGCAACAGGGGGGCAACGTCCTGACTTTC.

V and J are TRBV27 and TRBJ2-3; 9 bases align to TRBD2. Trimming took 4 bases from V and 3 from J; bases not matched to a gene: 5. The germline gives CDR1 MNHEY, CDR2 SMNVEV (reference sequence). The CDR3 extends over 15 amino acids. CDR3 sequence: CASSSISGSTDTQYF. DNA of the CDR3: TGTGCCAGCAGTTCCATTAGCGGGAGTACAGATACGCAGTATTTT.

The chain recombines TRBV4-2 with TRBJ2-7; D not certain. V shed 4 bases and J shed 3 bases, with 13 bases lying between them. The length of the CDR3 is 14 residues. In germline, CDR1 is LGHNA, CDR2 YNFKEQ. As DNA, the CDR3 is TGTGCCAGCAGCCCGGCCGAGAGAGGCTACGAGCAGTACTTC. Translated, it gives CASSPAERGYEQYF.

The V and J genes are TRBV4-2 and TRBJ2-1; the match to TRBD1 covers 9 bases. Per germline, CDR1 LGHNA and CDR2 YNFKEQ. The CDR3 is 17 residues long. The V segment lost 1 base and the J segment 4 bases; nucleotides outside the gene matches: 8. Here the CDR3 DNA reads TGTGCCAGCAGCCAAGGTCAGACAGGGGGTACATACAATGAGCAGTTCTTC. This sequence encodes CASSQGQTGGTYNEQFF.

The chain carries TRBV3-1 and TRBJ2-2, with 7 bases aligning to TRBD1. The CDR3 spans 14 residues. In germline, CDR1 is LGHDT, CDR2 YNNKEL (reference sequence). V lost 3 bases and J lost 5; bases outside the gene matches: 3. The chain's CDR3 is CASSHHRGTGELFF. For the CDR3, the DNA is TGTGCCAGCAGCCACCACAGGGGAACCGGGGAGCTGTTTTTT. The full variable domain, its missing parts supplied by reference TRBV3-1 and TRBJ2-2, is DTAVSQTPKYLVTQMGNDKSIKCEQNLGHDTMYWYKQDSKKFLKIMFSYNNKELIINETVPNRFSPKSPDKAHLNLHINSLELGDSAVYFCASSHHRGTGELFFGEGSRLTVL.

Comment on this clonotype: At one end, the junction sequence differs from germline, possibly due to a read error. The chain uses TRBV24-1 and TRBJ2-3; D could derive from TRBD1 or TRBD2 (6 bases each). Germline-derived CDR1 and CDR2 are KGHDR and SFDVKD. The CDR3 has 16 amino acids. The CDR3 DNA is TGCGCCACCAGTGACTTAACCCTCGAGGGGGGCGATACGCAGTATTTT. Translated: CATSDLTLEGGDTQYF.

CDR3 coding DNA: TGTGCCAGCAGCTTAGAGTTGGCAGAATACAATGAGCAGTTCTTC. Its protein is CASSLELAEYNEQFF. V gene TRBV11-2 combines with J gene TRBJ2-1; D remains ambiguous. Germline lookup yields CDR1 SGHAT and CDR2 FQNNGV. CDR3 length equals 15 residues. V was pared by 0 bases and J by 4 bases, with 10 bases between.

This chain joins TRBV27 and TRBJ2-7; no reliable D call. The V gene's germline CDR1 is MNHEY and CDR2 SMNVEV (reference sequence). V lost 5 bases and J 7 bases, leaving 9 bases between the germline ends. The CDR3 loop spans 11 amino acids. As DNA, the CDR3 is TGTGCCAGCAGTCATCCACCAGAGCAGTACTTC. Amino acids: CASSHPPEQYF.

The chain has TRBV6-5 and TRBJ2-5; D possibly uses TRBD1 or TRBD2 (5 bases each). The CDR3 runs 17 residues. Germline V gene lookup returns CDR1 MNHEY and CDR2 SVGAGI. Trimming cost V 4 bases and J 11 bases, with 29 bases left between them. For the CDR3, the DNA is TGTGCCAGCAGTTCCCAGACCAGATCTGGCCCAATAGGGGAGCAGTACTTC. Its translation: CASSSQTRSGPIGEQYF.

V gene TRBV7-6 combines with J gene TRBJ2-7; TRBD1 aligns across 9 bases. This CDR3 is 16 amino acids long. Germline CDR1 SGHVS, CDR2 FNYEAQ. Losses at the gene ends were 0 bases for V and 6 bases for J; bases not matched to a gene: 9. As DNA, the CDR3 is TGTGCCAGCAGCTTAGCCGGGACAGGGAAATTGGGCGAGCAGTACTTC. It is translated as CASSLAGTGKLGEQYF. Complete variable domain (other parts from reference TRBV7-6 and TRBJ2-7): GAGVSQSPRYKVTKRGQDVALRCDPISGHVSLYWYRQALGQGPEFLTYFNYEAQQDKSGLPNDRFSAERPEGSISTLTIQRTEQRDSAMYRCASSLAGTGKLGEQYFGPGTRLTVT.

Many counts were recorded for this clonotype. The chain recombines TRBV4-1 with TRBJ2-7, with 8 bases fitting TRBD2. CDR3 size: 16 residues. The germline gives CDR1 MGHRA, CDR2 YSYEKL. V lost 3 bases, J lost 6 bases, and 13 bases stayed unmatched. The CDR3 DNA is TGCGCCAGCAGCCAGGGTCTGGGGGCGGGAGGTTCCGAGCAGTACTTC. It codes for CASSQGLGAGGSEQYF.